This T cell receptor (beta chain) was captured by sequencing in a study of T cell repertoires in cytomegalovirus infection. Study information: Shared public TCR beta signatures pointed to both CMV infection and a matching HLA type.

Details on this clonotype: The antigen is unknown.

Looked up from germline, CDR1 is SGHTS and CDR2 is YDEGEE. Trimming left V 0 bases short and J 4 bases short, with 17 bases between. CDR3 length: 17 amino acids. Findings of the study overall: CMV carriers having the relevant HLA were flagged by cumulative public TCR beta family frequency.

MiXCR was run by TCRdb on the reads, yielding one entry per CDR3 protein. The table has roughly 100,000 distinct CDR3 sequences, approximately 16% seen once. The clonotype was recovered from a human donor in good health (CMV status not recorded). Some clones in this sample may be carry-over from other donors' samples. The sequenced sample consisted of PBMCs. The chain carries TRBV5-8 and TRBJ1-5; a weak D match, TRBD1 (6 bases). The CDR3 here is CASSLDVNTGPNQPQHF. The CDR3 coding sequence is TGTGCCAGCAGCTTGGATGTTAATACAGGGCCTAATCAGCCCCAGCATTTT.